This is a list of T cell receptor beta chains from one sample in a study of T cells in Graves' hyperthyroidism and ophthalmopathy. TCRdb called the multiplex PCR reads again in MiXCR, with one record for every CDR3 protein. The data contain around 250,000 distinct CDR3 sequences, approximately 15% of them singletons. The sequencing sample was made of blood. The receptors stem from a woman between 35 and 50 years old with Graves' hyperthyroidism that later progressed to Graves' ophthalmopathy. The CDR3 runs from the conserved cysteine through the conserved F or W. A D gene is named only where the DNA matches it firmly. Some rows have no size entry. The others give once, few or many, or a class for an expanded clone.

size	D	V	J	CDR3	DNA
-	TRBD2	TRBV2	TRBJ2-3	CASSDDLAGLHTDTQYF	TGTGCCAGCAGCGACGATCTAGCGGGCCTCCATACAGATACGCAGTATTTT
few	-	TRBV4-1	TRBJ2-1	CASSAAPSVLGLEDEQFF	TGCGCCAGCAGCGCAGCCCCGTCGGTCCTCGGATTGGAAGATGAGCAGTTCTTC
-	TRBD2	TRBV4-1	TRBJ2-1	CASSHPPGLAYNEQFF	TGCGCCAGCAGCCACCCTCCGGGACTAGCGTACAATGAGCAGTTCTTC
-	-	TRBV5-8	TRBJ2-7	CASSFRLEGEQYF	TGTGCCAGCAGCTTTCGGCTTGAGGGCGAGCAGTACTTC
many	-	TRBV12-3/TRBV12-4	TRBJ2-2	CASSHHTRPNTGELFF	TGTGCCAGCAGCCATCACACGAGACCTAACACCGGGGAGCTGTTTTTT
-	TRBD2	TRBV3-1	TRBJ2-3	CASSRGLAAITDTQYF	TGTGCCAGCAGCCGGGGACTAGCGGCTATCACAGATACGCAGTATTTT
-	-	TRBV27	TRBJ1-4	CASSPLSPKKLFF	TGTGCCAGCAGTCCCTTGAGCCCCAAGAAACTGTTTTTT
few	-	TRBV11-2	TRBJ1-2	CASSPRGYGYTF	TGTGCCAGCAGCCCCCGGGGGTATGGCTACACCTTC
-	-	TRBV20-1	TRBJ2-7	CSARDDGGTSYEQYF	TGCAGTGCTAGAGATGACGGTGGCACTTCCTACGAGCAGTACTTC
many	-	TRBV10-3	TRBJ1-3	CAISEPGRFVSGNTIYF	TGTGCCATCAGTGAACCGGGACGGTTCGTCTCTGGAAACACCATATATTTT
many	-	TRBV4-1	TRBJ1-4	CASSPWTATNEKLFF	TGCGCCAGCAGCCCCTGGACAGCAACTAATGAAAAACTGTTTTTT
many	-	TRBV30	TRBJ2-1	CAWSVPYYNEQFF	TGTGCCTGGAGTGTACCCTACTACAATGAGCAGTTCTTC
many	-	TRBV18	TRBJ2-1	CASSPSQGRHYNEQFF	TGTGCCAGCTCACCTAGTCAGGGTCGGCATTACAATGAGCAGTTCTTC
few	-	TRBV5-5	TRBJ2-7	CASTTLWYEQYF	TGTGCCAGCACTACCTTATGGTACGAGCAGTACTTC
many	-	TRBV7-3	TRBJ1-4	CASSPYVGWTNEKLFF	TGTGCCAGCAGCCCGTACGTAGGCTGGACCAATGAAAAACTGTTTTTT
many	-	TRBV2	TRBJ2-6	CASSRWVQGSGANVLTF	TGTGCCAGCAGCCGGTGGGTGCAGGGCTCCGGGGCCAACGTCCTGACTTTC
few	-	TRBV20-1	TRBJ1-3	CSAARASSGNTIYF	TGCAGTGCCGCCCGGGCCAGCTCTGGAAACACCATATATTTT
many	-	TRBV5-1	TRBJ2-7	CASSPVGFRYEQYF	TGCGCCAGCAGCCCCGTAGGCTTTCGCTACGAGCAGTACTTC
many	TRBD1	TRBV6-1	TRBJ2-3	CASSEGDRGTDTQYF	TGTGCCAGCAGTGAAGGGGACAGGGGGACAGATACGCAGTATTTT
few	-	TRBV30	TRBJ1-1	CAWSTGRTEAFF	TGTGCCTGGAGTACAGGGCGAACTGAAGCTTTCTTT
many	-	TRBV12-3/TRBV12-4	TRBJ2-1	CASSFRGGNEQFF	TGTGCCAGCAGTTTCAGGGGGGGGAATGAGCAGTTCTTC
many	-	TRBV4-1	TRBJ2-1	CASSPRDKGYNEQFF	TGCGCCAGCAGCCCACGGGACAAAGGCTACAATGAGCAGTTCTTC
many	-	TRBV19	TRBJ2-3	CASSIRPEGDTQYF	TGTGCCAGTAGTATCCGGCCCGAGGGAGATACGCAGTATTTT
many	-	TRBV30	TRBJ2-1	CAWMDNEQFF	TGTGCCTGGATGGACAATGAGCAGTTCTTC
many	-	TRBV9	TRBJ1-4	CASSGAPAVGNEKLFF	TGTGCCAGCAGCGGGGCCCCGGCGGTAGGCAATGAAAAACTGTTTTTT
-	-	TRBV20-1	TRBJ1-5	CSASEGGKVNQPQHF	TGCAGTGCTAGCGAGGGGGGAAAGGTTAATCAGCCCCAGCATTTT